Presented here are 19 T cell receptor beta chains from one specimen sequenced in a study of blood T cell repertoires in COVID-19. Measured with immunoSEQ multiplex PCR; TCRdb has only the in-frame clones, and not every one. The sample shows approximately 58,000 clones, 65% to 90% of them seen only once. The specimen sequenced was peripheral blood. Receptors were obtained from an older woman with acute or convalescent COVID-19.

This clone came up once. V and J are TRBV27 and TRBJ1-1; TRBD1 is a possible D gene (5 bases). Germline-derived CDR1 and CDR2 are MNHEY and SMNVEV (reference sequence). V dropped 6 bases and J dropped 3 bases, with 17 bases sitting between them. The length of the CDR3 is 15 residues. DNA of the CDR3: TGTGCCAGCAGGAAGTCCCAGGGTCCCCACACTGAAGCTTTCTTT. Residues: CASRKSQGPHTEAFF.

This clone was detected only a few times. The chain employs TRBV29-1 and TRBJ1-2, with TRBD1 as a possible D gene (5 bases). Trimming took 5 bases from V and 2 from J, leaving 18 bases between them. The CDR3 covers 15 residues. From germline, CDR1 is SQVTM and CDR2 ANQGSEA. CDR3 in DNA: TGCAGCGTTTACCCCATCCAAGGGGAAAACTATGGCTACACCTTC. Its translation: CSVYPIQGENYGYTF.

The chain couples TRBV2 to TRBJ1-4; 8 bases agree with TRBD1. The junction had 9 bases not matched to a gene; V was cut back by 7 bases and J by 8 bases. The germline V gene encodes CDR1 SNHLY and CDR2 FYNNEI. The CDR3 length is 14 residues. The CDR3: CASKEGQVAEKLFF. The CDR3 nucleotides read TGTGCCAGCAAAGAGGGACAGGTGGCGGAAAAACTGTTTTTT. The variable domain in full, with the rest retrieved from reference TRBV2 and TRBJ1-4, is EPEVTQTPSHQVTQMGQEVILRCVPISNHLYFYWYRQILGQKVEFLVSFYNNEISEKSEIFDDQFSVERPDGSNFTLKIRSTKLEDSAMYFCASKEGQVAEKLFFGSGTQLSVL.

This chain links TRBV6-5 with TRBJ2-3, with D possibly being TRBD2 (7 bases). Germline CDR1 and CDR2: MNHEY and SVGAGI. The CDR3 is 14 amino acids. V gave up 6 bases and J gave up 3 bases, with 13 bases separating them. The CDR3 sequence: CASREGGGTDTQYF. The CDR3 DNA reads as TGTGCCAGCAGAGAGGGGGGGGGTACAGATACGCAGTATTTT.

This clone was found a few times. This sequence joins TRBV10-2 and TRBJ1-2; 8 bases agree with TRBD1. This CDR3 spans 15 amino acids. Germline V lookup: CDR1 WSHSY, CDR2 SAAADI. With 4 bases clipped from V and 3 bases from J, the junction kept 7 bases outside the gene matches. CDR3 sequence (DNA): TGCGCCAGCAGTGCGTTCGGGACAGGTGACTATGGCTACACCTTC. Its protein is CASSAFGTGDYGYTF.

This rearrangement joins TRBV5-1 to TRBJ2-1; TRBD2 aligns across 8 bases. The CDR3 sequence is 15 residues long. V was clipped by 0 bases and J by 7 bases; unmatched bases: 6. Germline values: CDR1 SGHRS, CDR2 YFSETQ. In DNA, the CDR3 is TGCGCCAGCAGCTTGGCCGCGCGGGGGGTAAATGAGCAGTTCTTC. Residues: CASSLAARGVNEQFF.

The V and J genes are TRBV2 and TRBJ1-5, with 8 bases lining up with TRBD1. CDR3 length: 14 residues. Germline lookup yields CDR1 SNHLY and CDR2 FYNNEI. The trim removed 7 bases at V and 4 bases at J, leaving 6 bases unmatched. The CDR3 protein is CASTPGQVNQPQHF. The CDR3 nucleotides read TGTGCCAGCACTCCGGGACAGGTGAATCAGCCCCAGCATTTT.

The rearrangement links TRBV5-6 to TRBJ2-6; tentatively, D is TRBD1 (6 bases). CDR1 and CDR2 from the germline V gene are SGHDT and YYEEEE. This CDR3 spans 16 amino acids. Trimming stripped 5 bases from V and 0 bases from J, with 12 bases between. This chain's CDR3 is CASSQKGGSGANVLTF. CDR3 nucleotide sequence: TGTGCCAGCAGTCAAAAAGGGGGCTCTGGGGCCAACGTCCTGACTTTC.

CDR3 nucleotide sequence: TGTGCCAGCAGTTTGGGTGGAGGCCAGCCCCAGCATTTT. This sequence encodes CASSLGGGQPQHF. The chain has TRBV12-3 or TRBV12-4 and TRBJ1-5; D is undetermined. The ends were cut back, 3 bases at V and 7 bases at J, with 10 bases in the middle. This CDR3 has 13 amino acids.

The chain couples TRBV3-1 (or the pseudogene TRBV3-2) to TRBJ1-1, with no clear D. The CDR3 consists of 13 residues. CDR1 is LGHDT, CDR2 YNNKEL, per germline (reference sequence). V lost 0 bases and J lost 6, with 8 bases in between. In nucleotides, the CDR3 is TGTGCCAGCAGCCAAGATGAGTATGCTGAAGCTTTCTTT. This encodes CASSQDEYAEAFF.

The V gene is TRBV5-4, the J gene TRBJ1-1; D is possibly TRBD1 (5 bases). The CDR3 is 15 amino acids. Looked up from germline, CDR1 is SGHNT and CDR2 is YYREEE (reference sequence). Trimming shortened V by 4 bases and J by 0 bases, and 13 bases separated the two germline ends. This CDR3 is CASSPDTTVNTEAFF. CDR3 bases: TGTGCCAGCAGCCCAGACACGACAGTGAACACTGAAGCTTTCTTT. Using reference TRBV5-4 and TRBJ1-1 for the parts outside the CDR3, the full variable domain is ETGVTQSPTHLIKTRGQQVTLRCSSQSGHNTVSWYQQALGQGPQFIFQYYREEENGRGNFPPRFSGLQFPNYSSELNVNALELDDSALYLCASSPDTTVNTEAFFGQGTRLTVV.

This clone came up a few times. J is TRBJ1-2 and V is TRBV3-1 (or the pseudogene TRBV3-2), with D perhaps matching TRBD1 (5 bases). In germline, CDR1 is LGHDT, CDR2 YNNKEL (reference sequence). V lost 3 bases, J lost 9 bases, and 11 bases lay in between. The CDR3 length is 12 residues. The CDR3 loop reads CASSQGLLRYTF. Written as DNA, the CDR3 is TGTGCCAGCAGCCAGGGGCTCCTTCGCTACACCTTC.

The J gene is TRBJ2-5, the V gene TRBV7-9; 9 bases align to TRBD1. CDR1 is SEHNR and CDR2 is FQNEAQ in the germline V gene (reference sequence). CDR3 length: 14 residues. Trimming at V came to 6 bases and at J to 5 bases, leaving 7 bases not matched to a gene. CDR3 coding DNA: TGTGCCAGCAGACCGGGACAGGGCGGGGAGACCCAGTACTTC. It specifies CASRPGQGGETQYF.

CDR3 sequence reads: CASALTQGSYGYTF. The CDR3 coding sequence is TGCGCCAGCGCCCTGACACAGGGCTCCTATGGCTACACCTTC. V gene TRBV5-1 combines with J gene TRBJ1-2; D is perhaps TRBD1 (6 bases). Germline loops: CDR1 SGHRS, CDR2 YFSETQ. This CDR3 is built from 14 residues. V was clipped by 7 bases and J by 4 bases, with 17 bases between them.

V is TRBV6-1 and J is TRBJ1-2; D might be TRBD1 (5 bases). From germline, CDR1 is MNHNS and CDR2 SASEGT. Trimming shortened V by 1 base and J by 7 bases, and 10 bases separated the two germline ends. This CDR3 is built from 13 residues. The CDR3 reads CASSEGEQGGYTF. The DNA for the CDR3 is TGTGCCAGCAGTGAAGGAGAGCAGGGTGGCTACACCTTC.

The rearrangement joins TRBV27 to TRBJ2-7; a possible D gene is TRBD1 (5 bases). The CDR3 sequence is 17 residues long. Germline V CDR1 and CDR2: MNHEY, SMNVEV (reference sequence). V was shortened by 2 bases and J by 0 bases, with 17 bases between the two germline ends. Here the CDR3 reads CASSLPSQVSSSYEQYF. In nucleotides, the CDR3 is TGTGCCAGCAGTTTACCCTCACAGGTTAGCAGCTCCTACGAGCAGTACTTC.

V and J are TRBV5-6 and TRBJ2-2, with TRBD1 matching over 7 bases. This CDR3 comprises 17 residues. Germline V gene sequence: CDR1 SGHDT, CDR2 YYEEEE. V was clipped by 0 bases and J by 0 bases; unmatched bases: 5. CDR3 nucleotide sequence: TGTGCCAGCAGCTTGGGGGACAGATATACGAACACCGGGGAGCTGTTTTTT. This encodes CASSLGDRYTNTGELFF.

CDR3 sequence: CASSVGQAWPLHF. CDR3 in DNA: TGTGCCAGCAGTGTGGGACAGGCCTGGCCCCTCCACTTT. The V and J genes are TRBV25-1 and TRBJ1-6, with 8 positions matching TRBD1. The CDR3 is 13 amino acids. Losses at the gene ends were 4 bases for V and 13 bases for J; bases not matched to a gene: 6. The germline V gene encodes CDR1 MGHDK and CDR2 SYGVNS.

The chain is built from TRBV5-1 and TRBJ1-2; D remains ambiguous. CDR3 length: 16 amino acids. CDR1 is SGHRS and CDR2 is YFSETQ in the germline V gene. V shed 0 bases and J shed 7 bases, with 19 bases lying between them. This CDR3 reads CASSLESPEAGRGYTF. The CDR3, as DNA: TGCGCCAGCAGCTTGGAATCCCCCGAAGCGGGTCGTGGCTACACCTTC.